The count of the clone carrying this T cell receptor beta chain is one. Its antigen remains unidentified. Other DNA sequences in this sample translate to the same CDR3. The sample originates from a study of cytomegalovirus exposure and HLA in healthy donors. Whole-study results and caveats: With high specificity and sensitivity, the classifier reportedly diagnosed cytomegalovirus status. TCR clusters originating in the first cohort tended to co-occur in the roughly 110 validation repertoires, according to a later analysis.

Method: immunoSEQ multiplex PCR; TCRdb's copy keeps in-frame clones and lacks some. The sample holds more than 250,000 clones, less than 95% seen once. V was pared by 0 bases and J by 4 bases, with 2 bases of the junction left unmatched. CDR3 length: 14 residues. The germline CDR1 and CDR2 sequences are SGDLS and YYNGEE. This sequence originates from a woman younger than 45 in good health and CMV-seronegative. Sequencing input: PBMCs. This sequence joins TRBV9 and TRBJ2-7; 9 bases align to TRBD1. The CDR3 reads CASSVGDRGYEQYF. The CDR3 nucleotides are TGTGCCAGCAGCGTAGGAGACAGGGGGTACGAGCAGTACTTC. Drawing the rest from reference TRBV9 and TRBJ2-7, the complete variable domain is DSGVTQTPKHLITATGQRVTLRCSPRSGDLSVYWYQQSLDQGLQFLIQYYNGEERAKGNILERFSAQQFPDLHSELNLSSLELGDSALYFCASSVGDRGYEQYFGPGTRLTVT.